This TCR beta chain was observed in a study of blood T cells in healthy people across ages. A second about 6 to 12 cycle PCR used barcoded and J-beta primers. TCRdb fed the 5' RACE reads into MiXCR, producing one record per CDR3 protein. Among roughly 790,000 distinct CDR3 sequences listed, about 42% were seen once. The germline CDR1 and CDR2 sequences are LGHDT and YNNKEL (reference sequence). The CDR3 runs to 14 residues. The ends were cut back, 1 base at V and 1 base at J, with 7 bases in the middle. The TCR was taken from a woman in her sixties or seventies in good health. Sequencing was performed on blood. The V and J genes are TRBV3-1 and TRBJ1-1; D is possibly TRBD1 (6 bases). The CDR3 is CASSQGDKNTEAFF. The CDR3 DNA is TGTGCCAGCAGCCAAGGGGACAAGAACACTGAAGCTTTCTTT.